These 18 T cell receptor beta chains share one sample of origin, sequenced in a study of early T cells in non-severe SARS-CoV-2 infection. From the 5' RACE reads, TCRdb called clonotypes with MiXCR, one entry per CDR3 protein. This sample has 86,000 or so distinct CDR3 sequences; more than 12% occur once, and the top ten carry roughly 3%. The specimen sequenced was whole blood. All receptors come from an adult who was a healthcare worker with PCR-confirmed SARS-CoV-2 infection or an uninfected control (not recorded which).

The table lists this clonotype with a few counts. The chain employs TRBV7-2 and TRBJ1-5; D is perhaps TRBD1 (6 bases). The CDR3 length is 16 residues. Germline lookup yields CDR1 SGHTA and CDR2 FQGNSA. Trimming took 0 bases from V and 0 from J, leaving 9 bases between them. The CDR3 DNA reads as TGTGCCAGCAGCTTAGCGGAGGGGGATAGCAATCAGCCCCAGCATTTT. Translated: CASSLAEGDSNQPQHF.

V and J are TRBV2 and TRBJ1-1; the D gene is possibly TRBD1 (6 bases). Trimming removed 3 bases at V and 7 bases at J, with 12 bases between. Germline V gene lookup returns CDR1 SNHLY and CDR2 FYNNEI. There are 13 residues in the CDR3. DNA of the CDR3: TGTGCCAGCAGTGATGGGGGGCAGGTTGAAGCTTTCTTT. Translated, it gives CASSDGGQVEAFF. Looking up the rest from reference TRBV2 and TRBJ1-1 gives the full variable domain: EPEVTQTPSHQVTQMGQEVILRCVPISNHLYFYWYRQILGQKVEFLVSFYNNEISEKSEIFDDQFSVERPDGSNFTLKIRSTKLEDSAMYFCASSDGGQVEAFFGQGTRLTVV.

The table lists this clonotype with a few counts. The V call is TRBV12-3 or TRBV12-4, the J call TRBJ2-7; 13 bases are a match to TRBD2. This CDR3 contains 18 residues. The junction had 11 bases not matched to a gene; V was cut back by 3 bases and J by 3 bases. CDR3 loop: CASSFPQGTSGAFYEQYF. CDR3 DNA sequence: TGTGCCAGCAGTTTCCCTCAGGGGACTAGCGGGGCCTTCTACGAGCAGTACTTC.

The sample holds a few counts of this clonotype. V usage is TRBV7-6 and J usage is TRBJ2-7; D uncertain. V lost 0 bases, J lost 0 bases, and 6 bases lay in between. The germline gives CDR1 SGHVS, CDR2 FNYEAQ. CDR3 length: 14 amino acids. The CDR3 protein is CASSLAYSSYEQYF. The CDR3 DNA follows: TGTGCCAGCAGCTTAGCCTATAGCTCCTACGAGCAGTACTTC.

A few counts support this clonotype. The chain combines TRBV20-1 with TRBJ1-1; possible D gene TRBD1, 5 bases. In germline, CDR1 is DFQATT, CDR2 SNEGSKA (reference sequence). The CDR3 length is 13 residues. The V end lost 3 bases, the J end lost 8 bases, and 16 bases lay between the germline ends. CDR3 nucleotide sequence: TGCAGTGCTAGCGCGGACACCCAAGGGGAAGCTTTCTTT. This codes for CSASADTQGEAFF.

The chain employs TRBV3-1 and TRBJ2-1; possible D gene TRBD1, 7 bases. Trimming left V 0 bases short and J 2 bases short, with 17 bases between. Germline assignment: CDR1 LGHDT and CDR2 YNNKEL (reference sequence). The CDR3 runs to 18 residues. For the CDR3, the DNA is TGTGCCAGCAGCCAAGATCTCGGCGGGACAGAGACCTACAATGAGCAGTTCTTC. Translating gives CASSQDLGGTETYNEQFF.

V gene TRBV30 combines with J gene TRBJ1-1; tentative D call: TRBD1 (5 bases). CDR3 size: 12 residues. CDR1 and CDR2 (germline): GTSNPN, SVGIG (reference sequence). Trimming left V 3 bases short and J 5 bases short, with 10 bases between. The CDR3: CAWSQGGTEAFF. CDR3 nucleotides: TGTGCCTGGAGCCAGGGAGGGACTGAAGCTTTCTTT.

This clonotype was seen a few times. The CDR3 bases are TGTGCCAGCAGCCGGGACAGAGATCAGCCCCAGCATTTT. It translates to CASSRDRDQPQHF. V and J are TRBV7-9 and TRBJ1-5, with 7 bases lining up with TRBD1. The CDR3 is made up of 13 amino acids. Germline trimming cut 5 bases from V and 5 bases from J; bases unmatched to any gene: 3. The V gene's germline CDR1 is SEHNR and CDR2 FQNEAQ (reference sequence).

The V and J genes are TRBV12-3 or TRBV12-4 and TRBJ2-2; D is perhaps TRBD2 (6 bases). This CDR3 has 16 amino acids. Trimming stripped 3 bases from V and 5 bases from J, with 16 bases between. The CDR3 spells CASSFFRGSGTGELFF. The CDR3 bases are TGTGCCAGCAGTTTTTTCCGGGGGAGTGGGACCGGGGAGCTGTTTTTT.

The V and J genes are TRBV10-3 and TRBJ2-7; D tentatively fits TRBD1 or TRBD2 (6 bases each). The CDR3 extends over 12 amino acids. Germline CDR1 ENHRY, CDR2 SYGVKD. V was pared by 7 bases and J by 4 bases, with 11 bases between. In DNA, the CDR3 is TGTGCCATCAAGGAGGGGGGATACGAGCAGTACTTC. Its protein is CAIKEGGYEQYF.

This clonotype appeared a few times. The rearrangement joins TRBV20-1 to TRBJ2-3; TRBD2 aligns across 7 bases. Germline CDR1 is DFQATT and CDR2 is SNEGSKA (reference sequence). This CDR3 is 14 amino acids long. After removal of 6 bases from V and 1 base from J, the junction contained 7 bases not matched to a gene. The CDR3: CSAELRGGTDTQYF. In DNA, the CDR3 is TGCAGTGCCGAACTCCGGGGGGGCACAGATACGCAGTATTTT.

This clonotype was picked up many times. The chain employs TRBV11-2 and TRBJ2-7; D is ambiguous. Between the trimmed V and J ends, which lost 1 base and 2 bases, there was a span of 9 bases. Germline CDR1 is SGHAT and CDR2 is FQNNGV. The CDR3 spans 14 residues. The CDR3 reads CASSLGTGAYEQYF. The CDR3 DNA is TGTGCCAGCAGCTTAGGCACGGGCGCCTACGAGCAGTACTTC.

V and J are TRBV12-3 or TRBV12-4 and TRBJ1-1, with D unresolved. Trimming shortened V by 3 bases and J by 4 bases, and 15 bases separated the two germline ends. This CDR3 region has 15 residues. CDR3 coding DNA: TGTGCCAGCAGTTTCTTGGCCCAAGGGAGCACTGAAGCTTTCTTT. Protein: CASSFLAQGSTEAFF.

This clonotype was detected a few times. The gene calls are TRBV19 and TRBJ2-7; TRBD1 matches 7 bases. The germline V gene encodes CDR1 LNHDA and CDR2 SQIVND (reference sequence). The CDR3 length is 15 residues. J lost 7 bases, V lost 4 bases, and 13 bases had no gene match. The DNA of the CDR3 is TGTGCCAGTAGTACGCAAGGGACAGCCAAGGAGGAGCAGTACTTC. It translates to CASSTQGTAKEEQYF.

This clonotype was counted many times. Germline is not matched at one junction end, which may reflect a read error. The V and J genes are TRBV7-7 and TRBJ2-3; 12 bases map to TRBD2. CDR1 is SSHAT and CDR2 is FNYEAQ in the germline V gene (reference sequence). The CDR3 totals 17 residues. DNA for the CDR3: TGTGCTAGCAGCTTATATCTAGCGGGAGGGCCGGAAGATACGCAGTATTTT. Its protein product is CASSLYLAGGPEDTQYF.

The genes are TRBV20-1 and TRBJ1-4; 11 nucleotides match TRBD1. In germline, CDR1 is DFQATT, CDR2 SNEGSKA (reference sequence). The CDR3 extends over 14 amino acids. Trimming removed 5 bases from V and 8 bases from J; junction bases left unmatched: 7. The CDR3 sequence is CSAPTRDRGEKLFF. CDR3 DNA: TGCAGTGCTCCGACCCGGGACAGGGGGGAAAAACTGTTTTTT.

This chain joins TRBV5-1 and TRBJ2-3; 7 nucleotides align to TRBD2. Germline CDR1 SGHRS, CDR2 YFSETQ. The CDR3 has 15 amino acids. J lost 5 bases, V lost 1 base, and 7 bases had no gene match. CDR3 nucleotides: TGCGCCAGCAGCTTGCAAGCGGGACCACAAGATACGCAGTATTTT. Its protein is CASSLQAGPQDTQYF.

In its sample, this clonotype was seen once. The chain links TRBV12-3 or TRBV12-4 to TRBJ2-7; D perhaps matches TRBD1 (6 bases). V lost 0 bases, J lost 2 bases, and 8 bases lay in between. CDR3 length equals 14 residues. The DNA for the CDR3 is TGTGCCAGCAGTTTAGCGGGACATCCCTACGAGCAGTACTTC. Protein: CASSLAGHPYEQYF.